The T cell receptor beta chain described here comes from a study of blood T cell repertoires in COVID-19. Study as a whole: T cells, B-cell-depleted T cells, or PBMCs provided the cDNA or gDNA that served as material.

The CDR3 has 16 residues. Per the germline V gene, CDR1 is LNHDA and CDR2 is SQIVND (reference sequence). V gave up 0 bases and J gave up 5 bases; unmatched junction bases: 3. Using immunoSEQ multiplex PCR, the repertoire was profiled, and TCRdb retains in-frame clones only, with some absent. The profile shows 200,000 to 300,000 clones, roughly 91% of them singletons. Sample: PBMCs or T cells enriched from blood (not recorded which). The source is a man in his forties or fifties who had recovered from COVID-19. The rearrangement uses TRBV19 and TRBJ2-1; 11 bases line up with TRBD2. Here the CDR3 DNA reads TGTGCCAGTAGTATAGATCCGGGACTAGCGGACAATGAGCAGTTCTTC. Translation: CASSIDPGLADNEQFF.